What follows are 12 T cell receptor beta chains derived from one specimen sequenced in a study of shared clonotypes between healthy human individuals (dated by TCRdb to between 2020 and 2021). Library prep was done by the immunoSEQ multiplex PCR assay. Entries here come from immuneACCESS through TCRdb and include only in-frame sequences with V and J called. Some clones fail to appear in such tables; in the studies checked, an unresolved V gene covers under half of the shortfall, and the cause of the remainder is unknown. This sample holds approximately 980,000 clones; 60% to 85% were observed only once. The top ten clonotypes cover around 1.4% of the sample. The source material was memory CD4+ T cells sorted from blood. The cell subset or site label corresponds to: CD45RA-negative fraction. Every receptor here comes from a man younger than 30 in good health.

The CDR3 DNA follows: TGTGCCAGCAGTGAACAGGTTAACACTGAAGCTTTCTTT. Translation gives CASSEQVNTEAFF. This chain uses TRBV6-1 with TRBJ1-1; D uncertain. Trimming pared 2 bases from V and 2 bases from J, leaving 6 bases between. Germline lookup yields CDR1 MNHNS and CDR2 SASEGT. The CDR3 is made up of 13 amino acids.

V gene TRBV5-8 combines with J gene TRBJ2-7; a weak D match, TRBD1 (6 bases). The CDR3 spans 14 residues. CDR1 is SGHTS and CDR2 is YDEGEE in the germline V gene. V was shortened by 4 bases and J by 5 bases, with 16 bases between the two germline ends. In DNA form, the CDR3 reads TGTGCCAGCAGCGGTCCGATCAGGGGCCACGAGCAGTACTTC. Translated, it gives CASSGPIRGHEQYF.

This clone was counted a few times. The chain has TRBV6-6 and TRBJ2-5; D possibly corresponds to TRBD2 (5 bases). This CDR3 spans 14 amino acids. Germline CDR1 reads MNHNY; CDR2 reads SVGAGI (reference sequence). Trimming took 6 bases from V and 1 from J, leaving 12 bases between them. CDR3 region: CASRGAAGQETQYF. The CDR3 nucleotides are TGTGCCAGCAGGGGAGCTGCGGGCCAAGAGACCCAGTACTTC.

The CDR3 is CSASGTIIYEQYF. The CDR3 region has the DNA TGCAGCGCCTCCGGGACAATTATTTACGAGCAGTACTTC. This sequence joins TRBV29-1 and TRBJ2-7; D might be TRBD1 (6 bases). The germline V and J ends were trimmed by 7 bases and 4 bases, with 17 bases remaining between them. The CDR3 contains 13 residues. Germline V gene sequence: CDR1 SQVTM, CDR2 ANQGSEA.

V usage is TRBV5-1 and J usage is TRBJ2-5, with 9 positions matching TRBD1. The V gene's germline CDR1 is SGHRS and CDR2 YFSETQ. CDR3 length equals 15 residues. With V trimmed by 1 base and J by 3 bases, 4 bases remained unmatched. CDR3 loop: CASSLWGTGKETQYF. CDR3 nucleotide sequence: TGCGCCAGCAGCTTGTGGGGGACAGGGAAAGAGACCCAGTACTTC.

The rearrangement links TRBV5-8 to TRBJ2-5; 12 bases match TRBD2. CDR3 length: 16 residues. V was pared by 0 bases and J by 5 bases, with 5 bases of the junction left unmatched. Per the germline V gene, CDR1 is SGHTS and CDR2 is YDEGEE. CDR3 DNA sequence: TGTGCCAGCAGCTTGGTGACTAGCGGGGGACGGGAGACCCAGTACTTC. Encoded protein: CASSLVTSGGRETQYF.

The CDR3 here is CAPWEGQLNTGELFF. The CDR3 DNA reads as TGTGCCCCCTGGGAGGGACAGTTAAACACCGGGGAGCTGTTTTTT. V usage is TRBV6-4 and J usage is TRBJ2-2; TRBD1 or TRBD2 may be the D gene (7 bases each). CDR1 and CDR2 (germline): MRHNA, SNTAGT. The CDR3 spans 15 residues. V was cut by 11 bases and J by 2 bases, with 18 bases left in between.

The genes are TRBV5-5 and TRBJ2-7, with 8 positions matching TRBD1. CDR3 length: 14 residues. J gave up 6 bases and V 2 bases, and 7 bases lay outside the gene matches. Germline V CDR1 and CDR2: SGHKS, YYEKEE (reference sequence). This CDR3 reads CASSFPDRASEQYF. In nucleotides, the CDR3 is TGTGCCAGCAGCTTTCCGGACAGGGCTTCCGAGCAGTACTTC.

This clone was counted ten times or more. The CDR3 DNA is TGTGCCAGTAGTCCTGTTGGACAGGGGAAATCGAACACCGGGGAGCTGTTTTTT. Protein product: CASSPVGQGKSNTGELFF. The chain employs TRBV19 and TRBJ2-2; 9 nucleotides match TRBD1. Germline loops: CDR1 LNHDA, CDR2 SQIVND (reference sequence). This CDR3 spans 18 amino acids. Trimming cost V 5 bases and J 0 bases; bases outside gene matches: 10. The entire variable domain, with the rest obtained from reference TRBV19 and TRBJ2-2, is as follows: DGGITQSPKYLFRKEGQNVTLSCEQNLNHDAMYWYRQDPGQGLRLIYYSQIVNDFQKGDIAEGYSVSREKKESFPLTVTSAQKNPTAFYLCASSPVGQGKSNTGELFFGEGSRLTVL.

The chain links TRBV2 to TRBJ2-7, with TRBD2 matching over 8 bases. The CDR3 has 16 amino acids. The germline CDR1 and CDR2 sequences are SNHLY and FYNNEI. V shed 5 bases and J 0 bases; nucleotides not matched to a gene: 9. The CDR3 region is CASSLTSGSPSYEQYF. The CDR3 DNA sequence: TGTGCCAGCAGTCTTACTAGCGGATCACCCTCCTACGAGCAGTACTTC.

CDR3 loop: CASSNTDTAYEQYF. The CDR3 DNA follows: TGTGCCAGTAGTAACACCGACACCGCCTACGAGCAGTACTTC. The chain has TRBV19 and TRBJ2-7; D gene unclear. Trimming left V 4 bases short and J 2 bases short, with 12 bases between. This CDR3 comprises 14 residues. In germline, CDR1 is LNHDA, CDR2 SQIVND (reference sequence).

This clone was counted a few times. The CDR3 DNA reads as TGTGCCAGCTCATCTCAACCGTTTAGAGACAGGGGGCGAAGAGAGACCCAGTACTTC. Its protein product is CASSSQPFRDRGRRETQYF. The chain couples TRBV18 to TRBJ2-5; 10 nucleotides agree with TRBD1. Germline V lookup: CDR1 KGHSH, CDR2 LQKENI. The J segment lost 4 bases and the V segment lost 5 bases, leaving 19 bases of the junction unmatched. The CDR3 has 19 residues.